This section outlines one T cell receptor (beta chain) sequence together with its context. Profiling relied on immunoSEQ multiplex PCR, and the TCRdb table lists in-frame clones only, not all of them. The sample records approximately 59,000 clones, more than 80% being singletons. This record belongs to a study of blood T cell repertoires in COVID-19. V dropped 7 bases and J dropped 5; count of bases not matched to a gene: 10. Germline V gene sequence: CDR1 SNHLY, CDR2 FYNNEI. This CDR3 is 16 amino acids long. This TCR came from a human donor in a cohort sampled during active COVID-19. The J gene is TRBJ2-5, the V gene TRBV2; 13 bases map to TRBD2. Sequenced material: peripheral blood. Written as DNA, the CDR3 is TGTGCCAGCACGGAACTAGCGGGGGGGCGGTGGGAGACCCAGTACTTC. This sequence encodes CASTELAGGRWETQYF.